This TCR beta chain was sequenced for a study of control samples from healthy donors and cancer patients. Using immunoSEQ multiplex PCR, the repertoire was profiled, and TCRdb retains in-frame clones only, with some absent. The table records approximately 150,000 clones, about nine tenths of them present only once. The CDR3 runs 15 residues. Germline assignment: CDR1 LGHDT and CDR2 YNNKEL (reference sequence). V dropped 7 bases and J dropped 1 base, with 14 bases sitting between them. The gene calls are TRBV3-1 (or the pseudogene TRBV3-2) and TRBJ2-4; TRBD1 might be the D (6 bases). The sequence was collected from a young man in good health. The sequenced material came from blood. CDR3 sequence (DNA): TGTGCCAGCATTCCCGGTACAGGGGCCAAAAACATTCAGTACTTC. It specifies CASIPGTGAKNIQYF.